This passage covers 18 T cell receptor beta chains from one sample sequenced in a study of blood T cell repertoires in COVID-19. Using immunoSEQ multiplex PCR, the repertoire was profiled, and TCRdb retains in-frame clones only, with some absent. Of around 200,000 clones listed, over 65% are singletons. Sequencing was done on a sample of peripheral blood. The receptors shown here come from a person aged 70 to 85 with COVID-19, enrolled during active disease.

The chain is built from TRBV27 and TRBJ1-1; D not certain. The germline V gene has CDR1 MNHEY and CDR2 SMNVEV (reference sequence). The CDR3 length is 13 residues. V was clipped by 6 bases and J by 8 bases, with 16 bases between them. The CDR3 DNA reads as TGTGCCAGCAGCATAGTCTTTCGATCGGAAGCTTTCTTT. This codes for CASSIVFRSEAFF.

The CDR3 here is CASYRGLSGAFF. The CDR3 DNA is TGTGCCAGCTACAGGGGGCTTTCGGGAGCTTTCTTT. The rearrangement links TRBV6-5 to TRBJ1-1; 9 nucleotides agree with TRBD1. This CDR3 contains 12 residues. Germline values: CDR1 MNHEY, CDR2 SVGAGI. Trimming removed 8 bases from V and 10 bases from J; junction bases left unmatched: 8.

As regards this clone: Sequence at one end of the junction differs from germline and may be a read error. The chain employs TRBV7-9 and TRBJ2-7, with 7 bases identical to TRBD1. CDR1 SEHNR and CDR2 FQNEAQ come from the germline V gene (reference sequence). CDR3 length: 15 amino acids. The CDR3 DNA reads TGTGCCAACAGCTTAGGGGGACAGCTTACCTACGAGCAGTACTTC. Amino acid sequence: CANSLGGQLTYEQYF. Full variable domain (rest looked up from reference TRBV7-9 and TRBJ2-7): DTGVSQNPRHKITKRGQNVTFRCDPISEHNRLYWYRQTLGQGPEFLTYFQNEAQLEKSRLLSDRFSAERPKGSFSTLEIQRTEQGDSAMYLCANSLGGQLTYEQYFGPGTRLTVT.

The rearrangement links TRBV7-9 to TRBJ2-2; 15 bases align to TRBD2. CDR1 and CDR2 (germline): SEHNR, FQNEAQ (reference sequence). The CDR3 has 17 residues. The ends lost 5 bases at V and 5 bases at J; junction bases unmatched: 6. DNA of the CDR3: TGTGCCAGCAGCCCGAAGGGACTAGCGGGGGGTACCGGGGAGCTGTTTTTT. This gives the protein CASSPKGLAGGTGELFF.

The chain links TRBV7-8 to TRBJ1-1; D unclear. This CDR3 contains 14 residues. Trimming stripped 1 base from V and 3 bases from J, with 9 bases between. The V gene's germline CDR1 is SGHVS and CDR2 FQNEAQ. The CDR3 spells CASSLVAGDTEAFF. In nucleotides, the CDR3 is TGTGCCAGCAGCTTAGTTGCGGGTGACACTGAAGCTTTCTTT.

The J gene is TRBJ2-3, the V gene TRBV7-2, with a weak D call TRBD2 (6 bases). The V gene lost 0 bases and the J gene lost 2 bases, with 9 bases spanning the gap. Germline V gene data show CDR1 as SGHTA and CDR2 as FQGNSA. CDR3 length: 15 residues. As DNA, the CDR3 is TGTGCCAGCAGCTTAGCTAGGCGGGACACAGATACGCAGTATTTT. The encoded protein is CASSLARRDTDTQYF. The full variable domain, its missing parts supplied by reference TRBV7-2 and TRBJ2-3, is GAGVSQSPSNKVTEKGKDVELRCDPISGHTALYWYRQSLGQGLEFLIYFQGNSAPDKSGLPSDRFSAERTGGSVSTLTIQRTQQEDSAVYLCASSLARRDTDTQYFGPGTRLTVL.

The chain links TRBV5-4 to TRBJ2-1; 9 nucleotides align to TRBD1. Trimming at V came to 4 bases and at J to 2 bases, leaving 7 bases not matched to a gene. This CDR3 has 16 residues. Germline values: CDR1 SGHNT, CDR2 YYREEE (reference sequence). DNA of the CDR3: TGTGCCAGCAGCCCGGGACAGGGAAAGGCCTACAATGAGCAGTTCTTC. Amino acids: CASSPGQGKAYNEQFF.

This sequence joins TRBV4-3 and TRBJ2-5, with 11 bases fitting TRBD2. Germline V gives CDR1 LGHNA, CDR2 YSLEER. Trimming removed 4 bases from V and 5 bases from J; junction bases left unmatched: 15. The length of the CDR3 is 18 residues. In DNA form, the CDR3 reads TGCGCCAGCAGCCGAAGCTGGCTAGCGGGAGGTCTAGGGGAGACCCAGTACTTC. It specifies CASSRSWLAGGLGETQYF.

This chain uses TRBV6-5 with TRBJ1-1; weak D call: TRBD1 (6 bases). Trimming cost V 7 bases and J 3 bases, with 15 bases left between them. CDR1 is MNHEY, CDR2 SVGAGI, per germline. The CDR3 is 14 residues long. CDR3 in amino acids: CASKFRGRDTEAFF. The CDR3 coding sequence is TGTGCCAGCAAATTCAGGGGTCGTGACACTGAAGCTTTCTTT.

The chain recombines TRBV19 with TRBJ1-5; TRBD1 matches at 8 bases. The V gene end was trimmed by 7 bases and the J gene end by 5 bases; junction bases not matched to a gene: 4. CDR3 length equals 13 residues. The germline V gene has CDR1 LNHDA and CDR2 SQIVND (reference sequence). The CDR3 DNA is TGTGCCAGTATGGAGGACAGGGATCAGCCCCAGCATTTT. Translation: CASMEDRDQPQHF.

CDR3 protein: CASSDNDFRVSPGELFF. For the CDR3, the DNA is TGTGCCAGCAGTGACAACGACTTCAGGGTTTCACCCGGGGAGCTGTTTTTT. This rearrangement joins TRBV6-1 to TRBJ2-2; a weak D match, TRBD1 (5 bases). V gave up 3 bases and J gave up 6 bases, with 20 bases separating them. This CDR3 has 17 amino acids. Germline V CDR1 and CDR2: MNHNS, SASEGT.

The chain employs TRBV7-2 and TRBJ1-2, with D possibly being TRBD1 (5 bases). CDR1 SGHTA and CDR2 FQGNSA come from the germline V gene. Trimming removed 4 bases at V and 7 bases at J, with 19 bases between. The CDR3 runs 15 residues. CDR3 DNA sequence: TGTGCCAGCAGCTCGCGGACGGACACGGGGGTTGGCTACACCTTC. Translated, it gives CASSSRTDTGVGYTF.

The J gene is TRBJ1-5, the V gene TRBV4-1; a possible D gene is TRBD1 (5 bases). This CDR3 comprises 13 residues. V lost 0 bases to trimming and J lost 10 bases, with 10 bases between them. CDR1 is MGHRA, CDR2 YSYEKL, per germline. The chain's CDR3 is CASSQEGARPQHF. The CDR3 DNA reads TGCGCCAGCAGCCAAGAAGGGGCGAGACCCCAGCATTTT.

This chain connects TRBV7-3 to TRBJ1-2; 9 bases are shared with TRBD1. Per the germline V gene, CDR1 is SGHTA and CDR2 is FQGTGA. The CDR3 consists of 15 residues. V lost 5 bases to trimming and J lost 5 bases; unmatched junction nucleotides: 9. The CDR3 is CASSELTGGRYGYTF. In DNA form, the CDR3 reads TGTGCCAGCAGCGAATTGACAGGGGGGAGGTATGGCTACACCTTC.

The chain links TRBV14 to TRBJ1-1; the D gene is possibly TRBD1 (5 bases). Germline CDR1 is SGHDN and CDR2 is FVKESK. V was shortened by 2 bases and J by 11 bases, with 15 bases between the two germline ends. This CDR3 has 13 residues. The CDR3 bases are TGTGCCAGCAGCCAACGCCAGGGTGGGATGGCTTTCTTT. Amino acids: CASSQRQGGMAFF.

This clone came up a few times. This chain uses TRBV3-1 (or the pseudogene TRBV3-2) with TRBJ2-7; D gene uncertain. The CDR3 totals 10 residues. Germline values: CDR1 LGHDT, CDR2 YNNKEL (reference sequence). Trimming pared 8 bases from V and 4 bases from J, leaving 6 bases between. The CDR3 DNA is TGTGCCAGCGGGCGTTACGAGCAGTACTTC. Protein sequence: CASGRYEQYF.

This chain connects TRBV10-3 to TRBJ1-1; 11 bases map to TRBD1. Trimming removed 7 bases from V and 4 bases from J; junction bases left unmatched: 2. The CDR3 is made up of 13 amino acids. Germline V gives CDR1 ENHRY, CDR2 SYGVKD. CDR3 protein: CAIKGQGATEAFF. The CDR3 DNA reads TGTGCCATCAAAGGACAGGGGGCCACTGAAGCTTTCTTT.

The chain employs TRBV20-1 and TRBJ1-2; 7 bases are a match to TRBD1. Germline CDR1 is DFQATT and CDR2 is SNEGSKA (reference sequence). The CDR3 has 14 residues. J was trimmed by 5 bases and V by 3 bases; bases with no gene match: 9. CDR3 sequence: CSASRDRDGYGYTF. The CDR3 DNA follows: TGCAGTGCTAGTCGTGACAGGGATGGTTATGGCTACACCTTC.